This passage covers 25 T cell receptor beta chains from one sample sequenced in a study of blood T cells in healthy people across ages. A J-beta primer mix and a sample-barcoded 5' primer were used in a second PCR of roughly 6 to 11 cycles. MiXCR, run by TCRdb on the 5' RACE reads, gives a single entry per CDR3 protein. In the table there are 550,000 to 750,000 distinct CDR3 sequences, approximately 21% of which are singletons. The sample comprised blood. The receptors stem from a man in his 70s in good health.

The chain couples TRBV20-1 to TRBJ2-2, with 8 bases matching TRBD2. V was pared by 1 base and J by 5 bases, with 9 bases of the junction left unmatched. This CDR3 spans 16 amino acids. Germline CDR1 reads DFQATT; CDR2 reads SNEGSKA (reference sequence). The CDR3 sequence is CSARVGGSGVTGELFF. The CDR3, as DNA: TGCAGTGCTAGAGTTGGTGGTAGCGGGGTTACCGGGGAGCTGTTTTTT.

The gene calls are TRBV28 and TRBJ2-7, with D perhaps being TRBD1 or TRBD2 (5 bases each). The V gene's germline CDR1 is MDHEN and CDR2 SYDVKM. The V gene lost 6 bases and the J gene lost 6 bases, with 21 bases spanning the gap. The CDR3 loop spans 15 amino acids. The CDR3 sequence: CASSFPRGRSTEQYF. The CDR3 DNA reads as TGTGCCAGCAGCTTCCCTAGGGGACGGAGCACCGAGCAGTACTTC.

The chain carries TRBV7-3 and TRBJ2-1, with D possibly matching TRBD2 (6 bases). The V gene's germline CDR1 is SGHTA and CDR2 FQGTGA. With 6 bases removed from V and 2 bases from J, the gap between germline ends came to 14 bases. This CDR3 has 15 residues. CDR3: CASSIAAKPYNEQFF. For the CDR3, the DNA is TGTGCCAGCAGTATAGCGGCAAAACCCTACAATGAGCAGTTCTTC.

This chain links TRBV11-2 with TRBJ2-5, with 7 bases aligning to TRBD1. The CDR3 runs to 15 residues. V lost 1 base, J lost 2 bases, and 4 bases stayed unmatched. CDR1 and CDR2 from the germline V gene are SGHAT and FQNNGV. The CDR3 DNA follows: TGTGCCAGCAGCTTAGGCCCGGGACAGCAAGAGACCCAGTACTTC. It encodes CASSLGPGQQETQYF.

The chain couples TRBV19 to TRBJ2-5; D remains unclear. Germline assignment: CDR1 LNHDA and CDR2 SQIVND (reference sequence). Trimming pared 5 bases from V and 4 bases from J, leaving 11 bases between. The CDR3 runs 13 residues. The CDR3: CASSSVFGETQYF. CDR3 nucleotide sequence: TGTGCCAGTAGTTCGGTATTCGGAGAGACCCAGTACTTC.

Details on this clonotype: Without the conserved terminal phenylalanine or tryptophan, this CDR3 likely stems from a read error. This chain joins TRBV7-2 and TRBJ1-1; 7 nucleotides line up with TRBD1. V gave up 5 bases and J gave up 3 bases; unmatched junction bases: 6. The CDR3 covers 14 residues. Germline V lookup: CDR1 SGHTA, CDR2 FQGNSA. The CDR3: CASSQGQAHTEAFL. CDR3 coding DNA: TGTGCCAGCAGCCAAGGACAGGCCCACACTGAAGCTTTCCTT.

The chain uses TRBV6-5 and TRBJ1-1; 7 nucleotides align to TRBD1. Looked up from germline, CDR1 is MNHEY and CDR2 is SVGAGI. J gave up 1 base and V 6 bases, and 5 bases lay outside the gene matches. This CDR3 is 14 amino acids long. This CDR3 reads CASRNRGRNTEAFF. CDR3 nucleotides: TGTGCCAGCAGAAACAGGGGCCGGAACACTGAAGCTTTCTTT.

This clonotype was observed many times. V gene TRBV12-3 or TRBV12-4 combines with J gene TRBJ2-2, with D perhaps matching TRBD1 (6 bases). Trimming took off 6 bases at V and 1 base at J, with 9 bases between the two ends. CDR3 length equals 14 residues. For the CDR3, the DNA is TGTGCCAGCAGACCGACAGGGAACACCGGGGAGCTGTTTTTT. Its protein is CASRPTGNTGELFF.

The J gene is TRBJ2-1, the V gene TRBV9; 10 nucleotides line up with TRBD2. Trimming cost V 4 bases and J 0 bases; bases outside gene matches: 13. The CDR3 contains 19 residues. Germline CDR1 is SGDLS and CDR2 is YYNGEE. CDR3 DNA: TGTGCCAGCAGCACAACGAGCGGGAGGGCCTCTAGCTCCTACAATGAGCAGTTCTTC. Protein product: CASSTTSGRASSSYNEQFF.

This chain links TRBV6-5 with TRBJ1-1; the D is unclear. The CDR3 is 14 residues long. V lost 4 bases and J 6 bases, leaving 15 bases between the germline ends. Looked up from germline, CDR1 is MNHEY and CDR2 is SVGAGI. CDR3 bases: TGTGCCAGCAGTTTCTTCGGGGTTACTGCTGAAGCTTTCTTT. Translating gives CASSFFGVTAEAFF.

The V gene is TRBV3-1, the J gene TRBJ2-1; possibly TRBD1 or TRBD2 for D (5 bases each). CDR1 is LGHDT and CDR2 is YNNKEL in the germline V gene (reference sequence). This CDR3 spans 17 amino acids. Trimming took off 0 bases at V and 4 bases at J, with 16 bases between the two ends. CDR3: CASSQDFGDHRYNEQFF. CDR3 DNA sequence: TGTGCCAGCAGCCAAGATTTCGGGGACCACAGGTACAATGAGCAGTTCTTC.

V is TRBV3-1 and J is TRBJ2-5; D not certain. V was cut by 1 base and J by 2 bases, with 14 bases left in between. Germline lookup yields CDR1 LGHDT and CDR2 YNNKEL (reference sequence). The CDR3 is 16 residues long. The CDR3: CASSQGPWGKQETQYF. The DNA of the CDR3 is TGTGCCAGCAGCCAAGGCCCATGGGGTAAACAAGAGACCCAGTACTTC.

This clonotype was picked up a small number of times. J is TRBJ2-1 and V is TRBV5-1; 8 bases align to TRBD2. The ends lost 6 bases at V and 7 bases at J; junction bases unmatched: 12. The CDR3 is 15 amino acids. Germline CDR1 and CDR2: SGHRS and YFSETQ. CDR3 nucleotides: TGCGCCAGCACGGACGGAGGACTAGCTCCTAATGAGCAGTTCTTC. Its protein is CASTDGGLAPNEQFF.

This clonotype was observed a few times. This chain's CDR3 is CASSGRDRGQYGYTF. The CDR3 DNA follows: TGTGCCAGCAGCGGCCGGGACAGGGGCCAATATGGCTACACCTTC. The rearrangement uses TRBV7-9 and TRBJ1-2; TRBD1 matches at 10 bases. The germline CDR1 and CDR2 sequences are SEHNR and FQNEAQ (reference sequence). Trimming removed 5 bases from V and 5 bases from J; junction bases left unmatched: 8. CDR3 length: 15 amino acids. Looking up the rest from reference TRBV7-9 and TRBJ1-2 gives the full variable domain: DTGVSQNPRHKITKRGQNVTFRCDPISEHNRLYWYRQTLGQGPEFLTYFQNEAQLEKSRLLSDRFSAERPKGSFSTLEIQRTEQGDSAMYLCASSGRDRGQYGYTFGSGTRLTVV.

This clonotype came up a few times. This chain uses TRBV5-5 with TRBJ2-7; TRBD2 matches 12 bases. The DNA end is more similar to TRBJ2-1, so the J call may be wrong. This CDR3 is 16 amino acids long. CDR1 SGHKS and CDR2 YYEKEE come from the germline V gene (reference sequence). CDR3 DNA sequence: TGTGCCAGCAGCATTCCGCTAGCGGGAGGGGGGAATGAGCAGTTCTTC. It encodes CASSIPLAGGGNEQFF.

The chain combines TRBV20-1 with TRBJ2-3; 10 nucleotides agree with TRBD2. With 3 bases clipped from V and 6 bases from J, the junction kept 12 bases outside the gene matches. The CDR3 sequence is 16 residues long. Germline CDR1 reads DFQATT; CDR2 reads SNEGSKA (reference sequence). CDR3 sequence (DNA): TGCAGTGCTAGGGGCCTAGCGGGAGATCGGTGGGATACGCAGTATTTT. Translated, it gives CSARGLAGDRWDTQYF.

The chain joins TRBV27 to TRBJ2-7, with 9 bases lining up with TRBD2. The CDR3 consists of 14 residues. The germline CDR1 and CDR2 sequences are MNHEY and SMNVEV (reference sequence). With V trimmed by 3 bases and J by 5 bases, 5 bases remained unmatched. Written as DNA, the CDR3 is TGTGCCAGCAGTTTCTCGCCTAGCGGGAACGAGCAGTACTTC. Encoded protein: CASSFSPSGNEQYF.

The chain links TRBV20-1 to TRBJ1-4; no clear D. The germline V gene encodes CDR1 DFQATT and CDR2 SNEGSKA (reference sequence). This CDR3 contains 14 residues. Deletions cut 0 bases from V and 3 bases from J, with 8 bases between. This chain's CDR3 is CSARDSGANEKLFF. CDR3 DNA sequence: TGCAGTGCTAGAGATTCCGGGGCTAATGAAAAACTGTTTTTT.

This clonotype has more than one count but fewer than ten. The chain joins TRBV12-3 or TRBV12-4 to TRBJ2-2, with TRBD1 as a possible D gene (6 bases). The V and J ends lost 1 base and 3 bases respectively, with 9 bases between them. The CDR3 runs to 15 residues. CDR3 bases: TGTGCCAGCAGTTTAGTACAGGGATACACCGGGGAGCTGTTTTTT. It is translated as CASSLVQGYTGELFF.

This clonotype was counted only a few times. Lacking the conserved final phenylalanine or tryptophan, this CDR3 likely reflects a read error. This chain connects TRBV10-3 to TRBJ2-7; D is undetermined. Between the trimmed V and J ends, which lost 6 bases and 1 base, there was a span of 10 bases. The CDR3 is made up of 13 amino acids. Germline values: CDR1 ENHRY, CDR2 SYGVKD. Here the CDR3 DNA reads TGTGCCATCAGCGATGCAGAGTCCTACGAGCAGTACCTC. Encoded protein: CAISDAESYEQYL.

This clonotype has only a few counts. The gene calls are TRBV20-1 and TRBJ2-3; 12 bases are a match to TRBD2. Germline V gene sequence: CDR1 DFQATT, CDR2 SNEGSKA (reference sequence). Trimming removed 1 base from V and 5 bases from J; junction bases left unmatched: 4. The length of the CDR3 is 15 residues. In nucleotides, the CDR3 is TGCAGTGCTAGAGGACTAGCGGGAGCGGAAGATACGCAGTATTTT. Residues: CSARGLAGAEDTQYF.

This clonotype came up many times. The chain is built from TRBV2 and TRBJ1-1, with TRBD1 identical over 11 bases. The CDR3 runs to 12 residues. In germline, CDR1 is SNHLY, CDR2 FYNNEI. Trimming took 8 bases from V and 8 from J; bases not matched to a gene: 4. The CDR3 coding sequence is TGTGCCAGCTCTTGGACAGGGGGCGAAGCTTTCTTT. Translation gives CASSWTGGEAFF. Based on the CDR3 plus reference TRBV2 and TRBJ1-1, the full variable domain is EPEVTQTPSHQVTQMGQEVILRCVPISNHLYFYWYRQILGQKVEFLVSFYNNEISEKSEIFDDQFSVERPDGSNFTLKIRSTKLEDSAMYFCASSWTGGEAFFGQGTRLTVV.

On this clonotype: One end of the junction varies from germline; a read error may be responsible. This sequence joins TRBV29-1 and TRBJ2-5; D is perhaps TRBD2 (7 bases). The CDR3 is 15 residues long. The germline V gene encodes CDR1 SQVTM and CDR2 ANQGSEA. The CDR3 bases are TGCAGCGTGGACAAGCCGGGGGGCTCTTCAGAGACCCAGTGCTTC. It encodes CSVDKPGGSSETQCF.

This clonotype was counted a few times. V and J are TRBV18 and TRBJ2-1; 7 positions match TRBD2. The V and J ends lost 0 bases and 3 bases, in that order; junction bases with no gene match: 8. The CDR3 runs to 17 residues. Germline V gene sequence: CDR1 KGHSH, CDR2 LQKENI. Written as DNA, the CDR3 is TGTGCCAGCTCACCACCGGGCGGGAGAGTATTCTACAATGAGCAGTTCTTC. Protein product: CASSPPGGRVFYNEQFF.

The V and J genes are TRBV6-1 and TRBJ2-2; D call uncertain. The CDR3 loop spans 14 amino acids. From germline, CDR1 is MNHNS and CDR2 SASEGT. Trimming stripped 6 bases from V and 0 bases from J, with 8 bases between. Written as DNA, the CDR3 is TGTGCCAGCAGAGGATCAACGAACACCGGGGAGCTGTTTTTT. This encodes CASRGSTNTGELFF.